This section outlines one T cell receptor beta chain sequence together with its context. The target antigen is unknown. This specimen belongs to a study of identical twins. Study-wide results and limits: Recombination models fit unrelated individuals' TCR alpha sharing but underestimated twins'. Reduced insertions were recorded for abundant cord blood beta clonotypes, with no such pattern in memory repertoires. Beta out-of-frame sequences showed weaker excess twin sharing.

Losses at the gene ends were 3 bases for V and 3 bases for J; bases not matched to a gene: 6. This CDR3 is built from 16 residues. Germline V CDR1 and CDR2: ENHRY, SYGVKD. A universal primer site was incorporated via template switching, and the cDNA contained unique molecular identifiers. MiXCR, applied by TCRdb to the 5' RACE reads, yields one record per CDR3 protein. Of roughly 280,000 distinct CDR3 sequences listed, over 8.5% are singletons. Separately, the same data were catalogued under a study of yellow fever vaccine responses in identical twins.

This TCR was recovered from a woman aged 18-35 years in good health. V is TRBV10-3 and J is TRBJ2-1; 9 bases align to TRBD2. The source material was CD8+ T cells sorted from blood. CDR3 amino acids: CAISDGWTSDYNEQFF. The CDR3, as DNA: TGTGCCATCAGTGATGGTTGGACTAGCGACTACAATGAGCAGTTCTTC.